The rows below give T cell receptor beta chains drawn from one sample of a study of monozygotic twins with inflammatory bowel disease. TCRdb reanalyzed the 5' RACE reads, giving one entry per CDR3 protein sequence and no DNA. Its table lists 150,000 to 200,000 distinct CDR3 sequences. The sequenced sample was blood. These receptors were obtained from a human donor with ulcerative colitis or Crohn's disease, or a healthy co-twin of an affected twin (not recorded which). Both conserved end residues are part of each CDR3. The order of the fields is CDR3 protein, J gene, V gene.

CASSLGQRTETQYF,TRBJ2-5,TRBV5-1
CAISVASSDEQYF,TRBJ2-7,TRBV10-3
CASSLRGLPDTQYF,TRBJ2-3,TRBV7-3
CASTPRVSSTDTQYF,TRBJ2-3,TRBV2
CASRLRATNEKLFF,TRBJ1-4,TRBV12-2
CASSLWDRGVNTEAFF,TRBJ1-1,TRBV28
CASSLKWTGAEQYF,TRBJ2-7,TRBV28
CAWSVRQGNQPQHF,TRBJ1-5,TRBV30
CASSSRDYVDEQFF,TRBJ2-1,TRBV12-3/TRBV12-4
CASSPRGEPYNEQFF,TRBJ2-1,TRBV7-3
CASSPSAAYNEQFF,TRBJ2-1,TRBV5-1
CASSQDNRNTIYF,TRBJ1-3,TRBV3-1
CASKGQGAPGELFF,TRBJ2-2,TRBV6-5
CASSPSGGAGELFF,TRBJ2-2,TRBV7-3
CASSSGTLQQPQHF,TRBJ1-5,TRBV19
CASSVGEGVTPEQYF,TRBJ2-7,TRBV9
CASSSRQGARNSPLHF,TRBJ1-6,TRBV12-3/TRBV12-4
CASSLNRQDSGNTIYF,TRBJ1-3,TRBV5-1
CASSSRTSDQPQHF,TRBJ1-5,TRBV18
CASSQDGNFREQYF,TRBJ2-7,TRBV14
CATRDRVSTDTQYF,TRBJ2-3,TRBV24-1
CASSFGQNNEQFF,TRBJ2-1,TRBV5-1
CASSPHRDRGGNEQFF,TRBJ2-1,TRBV19
CSAIQGLNTEAFF,TRBJ1-1,TRBV20-1
CASSVRRGGQPQHF,TRBJ1-5,TRBV2
CASSLGVVEQFF,TRBJ2-1,TRBV28
CASSFAGQFIGYNSPLHF,TRBJ1-6,TRBV5-6
CASTSQGARETQYF,TRBJ2-5,TRBV6-2/TRBV6-3
CASSFLSGRRLMNNEQFF,TRBJ2-1,TRBV11-2